Below, one T cell receptor beta chain is given with its context. There is no known antigen for this receptor. It has no much larger one-base neighbor in the sample; base qualities were not kept. From the germline V gene (reference sequence), CDR1 is LNHDA and CDR2 is SQIVND. V and J lose 6 bases and 1 base, and a span of 12 bases separates them. The CDR3 runs 14 residues from the cysteine to the phenylalanine. The read is trimmed to its CDR3 DNA, 42 bases read in frame from base 1. The cohort comprised fewer than 700 healthy bone marrow donors. Cohort members were all nominally healthy when sampled, although unrecorded immune exposures were likely present. The donor tested CMV seropositive, placing the donor among the 289 seropositive members of the cohort. Each donor provided a peripheral blood sample, and peripheral blood mononuclear cells were used for TCR beta sequencing. The Qiagen DNeasy Blood Extraction Kit was used to extract genomic DNA from the blood cell samples.

The data derive from a study of cytomegalovirus exposure and HLA in healthy donors (dated by TCRdb to about 2017). About the full investigation: According to an earlier analysis of several hundred of the donors, some 170 million T cells yielded some 120 million unique TCR beta sequences and approximately 280 Gb of sequence data. Approximately 330 gigabases of sequencing data and approximately 91 million unique TCR sequences made up an early release that covered approximately 620 HLA-typed donors. Of the 300 to 500 genotyped donors, approximately 80% were placed in the genetic ancestry cluster associated with self-reported Caucasian donors. The study aimed to test whether signatures of past pathogen exposure could be identified by cataloging public T cell receptors. The study used immunosequencing to profile the T cell repertoires of several hundred subjects and linked those repertoires to cytomegalovirus serostatus. Besides the first cohort of roughly 700 subjects, a separate validation cohort made up of over 95 different subjects was used. To predict cytomegalovirus infection status, the study brought together high-throughput TCR immunosequencing, statistical association of individual TCRs with disease status, and machine learning. A later analysis re-analyzed previously published TCR beta repertoires from about 730 donors and added high-resolution HLA genotyping to study TCR occurrence patterns. Rather than using new phenotypic data, the later analysis identified candidate immune exposures from TCR beta sequences and from how often those sequences occurred across donors. In an earlier analysis of 500 to 650 of the donors, high-throughput TCR beta sequencing was used to judge whether each TCR beta V gene segment behaved as functional or pseudogenic. Donor age, sex, ethnicity and CMV serostatus were compiled together with the repertoire data. A later genetic analysis used genome-wide SNP genotypes for about 60% of the roughly 700 donors, treating that subset as a discovery cohort. All discovery cohort repertoires had been generated using a single sequencing platform. HLA typing covered class I and class II loci at four-digit resolution. Typing coverage differed by locus: A, B, C, DRB1 and DQB1 were typed in about 620-640 donors, DQA1 in 522, DPA1 in 600 to 610, and DPB1 in roughly 450. Four or five DR-DQ haplotypes were handled as single units for association and clustering because linkage in the cohort was strong. Across 300 to 400 genotyped donors of the cohort, an average of roughly 250,000 unique TCR beta nucleotide sequences per donor were sequenced, and approximately 19% of those sequences were non-productive. Broad study findings and their caveats: Strong co-occurrence of HLA alleles, especially DR and DQ, made assigning TCR associations to individual alleles difficult. A cluster of highly shared sequence variants was judged likely to be a technical artifact of the sequencing pipeline. In a later analysis, over 15,000 TCR beta sequences were associated with specific HLA alleles at a false discovery rate of 0.05. According to a later genetic analysis, donors in an Asian-associated ancestry cluster had fewer N-insertions in productive TCRs than the roughly 670-donor mean. In a later analysis, TCR association rates were found to vary across HLA loci, with the most associated TCRs seen for DRB1 alleles and the fewest for HLA-C alleles. In a later analysis, HLA-associated TCR beta chains showed more clonal expansion and lower generation probabilities than non-associated chains that were equally common. Only TCR beta chains were sequenced in this cohort, and the absence of alpha or paired-chain data limited detectable features. In a later analysis, several top co-occurrence clusters were reported to appear linked to parvovirus B19, influenza, CMV and Epstein-Barr virus. HLA typing was unavailable for some donors at each locus, so association tests used only the typed subset. The 87-base-pair reads could not distinguish some IMGT-functional V segments, including TRBV6-2 and TRBV6-3, so those segments were excluded. Because counts were too low, approximately 15 rarely observed V segments, including chromosome 9 orphons, were excluded from the earlier analysis of 587 of the donors. A further reported finding was that TCR beta sequences accurately predicted the HLA-A and HLA-B alleles for most subjects in the first cohort. The authors suggested that the approach could potentially be generalized to other disease states and immunological phenotypes. Cytomegalovirus status was reported to be diagnosed by the classifier with high specificity and sensitivity in both the original and validation cohorts. Most CMV-associated TCR beta chains appeared to be HLA-restricted in a later analysis, and the HLA associations seemed to be driven largely by CMV exposure. In vitro tests confirmed that a few of the cytomegalovirus-associated TCR beta chains recognize cytomegalovirus antigens. An earlier analysis of approximately 540 of the donors showed that most TCR beta V segments appeared in productive rearrangements either about 90% or about 30% of the time, which broadly matched IMGT annotations. Sequencing depth was assumed to be roughly uniform across donors in the presence/absence analyses, though that assumption may not hold. While some public TCRs were present in many individuals, most TCR sequences turned up only very rarely across donors. V-gene and J-gene trimming of TCR beta chains was associated with a missense DCLRE1C variant in a later genetic analysis, and the association was replicated in an independent cohort. The study gave a list of over 150 TCR beta chains associated with cytomegalovirus. Correlated functional status among segregating V segments might reflect linkage disequilibrium, but an unknown experimental factor could not be ruled out. For the cohort, immune exposure information was limited to CMV serostatus.

The library came from the immunoSEQ multiplex PCR assay. The multiplex PCR relied on a mix of 60 forward primers for TCR Vbeta segments and 13 reverse primers for TCR Jbeta segments. The CDR3 region of rearranged TCR beta genes was amplified from genomic DNA with a multiplex PCR assay. The Illumina HiSeq System was used to sequence the amplified TCR beta libraries as 87-base-pair reads. Turning to the authors' computational methods: Across the 700 or so repertoires, a later analysis counted approximately 75 million unique TCR beta chains, around 11 million of which were shared by at least two donors. To remove PCR and sequencing errors, raw reads were error-corrected and collapsed into unique sequences using a nearest-neighbor algorithm that merged closely related sequences. To assign V, D and J gene segments, CDR3 sequences were aligned to IMGT reference sequences. For a sequence to be retained, at least a six-nucleotide match to both a V gene segment and a J gene segment was required. Rearrangements were called productive when the CDR3 lacked stop codons and stayed in frame with V and J; all others were non-productive. Following IMGT convention, CDR3 was defined as the stretch from the second conserved V-encoded cysteine to the conserved J-encoded phenylalanine. Sequences without an unambiguous match to a single V gene segment were excluded from the earlier analysis of about 600 of the donors. An earlier analysis of roughly 590 of the donors called V segments functional above 56.7% productive rearrangements and segregating when the between-donor standard deviation exceeded 5%. A statistical classification framework was developed to diagnose cytomegalovirus status using the catalog of TCR beta chain sequences. A later analysis assigned V and J genes by comparing TCR nucleotide sequences with IMGT/GENE-DB human TR gene sequences. The TCRdist pipeline was used in a later analysis to assign CDR3 sequences and most-parsimonious VDJ recombination scenarios. A later analysis defined each TCR beta chain by its CDR3 amino acid sequence plus V-gene family, and excluded reads lacking a unique V-gene family. As a way to deal with suspected cross-contamination and a sequencing artifact, a later analysis dropped 450 to 600 nucleotide sequences that were highly shared and had low generation probability. A later analysis calculated a clonal expansion index for each public chain from normalized within-repertoire ranks of inferred template counts. In a later analysis, generation probabilities were computed with a VDJ recombination model fitted to out-of-frame rearrangements, and the resulting probabilities were checked against IGoR. Hypergeometric tests were used in a later analysis to score TCR-TCR, TCR-HLA and TCR-CMV co-occurrence, with a repertoire-size bias correction applied to the TCR pairs. False discovery rates were estimated in a later analysis by permuting HLA or CMV assignments 20 times. In a later analysis, co-occurring TCRs were grouped using DBSCAN, with TCRdist sequence similarity added in when clustering inside HLA-allele-positive subsets. Repertoires with fewer than 30,000 or more than 120,000 public chains were left out of co-occurrence clustering, as were five repertoires with anomalous nucleotide sharing. The table comes from immuneACCESS by way of TCRdb, which keeps in-frame sequences with V and J called. Part of the clones is missing from these tables; in studies checked, under half for an unresolved V gene and the rest for unknown reasons. Clone size and V and J calls were adopted from that table, with D and trimming inferred from the DNA. The sample contains some 160,000 clones, 80% to 90% of them found a single time. The ten most abundant clones make up under 7.5% of the sample.

The source of this sequence is a man aged 45-65 years in good health and CMV-seropositive. Material: PBMCs. The receptor chain draws on TRBV19 and TRBJ1-1; the D gene is perhaps TRBD1, on 6 matching bases. The DNA sequence reads TGTGCCAGTAGCTACAGGGAACCGAACACTGAAGCTTTCTTT. Its amino acids are CASSYREPNTEAFF. The reference TRBV19 and TRBJ1-1 proteins fill in what lies around the CDR3, so the full variable domain reads DGGITQSPKYLFRKEGQNVTLSCEQNLNHDAMYWYRQDPGQGLRLIYYSQIVNDFQKGDIAEGYSVSREKKESFPLTVTSAQKNPTAFYLCASSYREPNTEAFFGQGTRLTVV.